The 15 T cell receptor beta chains listed next were all sequenced from one sample in a study of blood T cell repertoires in COVID-19. The method was immunoSEQ multiplex PCR; TCRdb's version includes in-frame clones alone and lacks a portion of them. This table holds fewer than 40,000 clones, roughly nine tenths found once. Sequenced: peripheral blood. These receptors were taken from a human donor in a cohort sampled during active COVID-19.

This clone was observed once. The rearrangement links TRBV6-6 to TRBJ2-2, with D possibly TRBD1 on 6 matching bases. This CDR3 contains 13 residues. CDR1 and CDR2 (germline): MNHNY, SVGAGI (reference sequence). Deletions cut 8 bases from V and 6 bases from J, with 13 bases between. CDR3 protein: CASRTGFPGELFF. DNA of the CDR3: TGTGCCAGCCGCACAGGGTTTCCCGGGGAGCTGTTTTTT.

The rearrangement links TRBV7-9 to TRBJ2-5, with TRBD1 as a possible D gene (5 bases). Germline CDR1 is SEHNR and CDR2 is FQNEAQ (reference sequence). Trimming shortened V by 5 bases and J by 5 bases, and 15 bases separated the two germline ends. CDR3 length equals 14 residues. The CDR3 nucleotides read TGTGCCAGCAGCCAGGGTCTCGCCGGGGAGACCCAGTACTTC. Protein sequence: CASSQGLAGETQYF.

V gene TRBV4-1 combines with J gene TRBJ1-5; a weak D match, TRBD1 (6 bases). This CDR3 contains 18 residues. With 0 bases removed from V and 1 base from J, the gap between germline ends came to 16 bases. The germline gives CDR1 MGHRA, CDR2 YSYEKL. This chain's CDR3 is CASSQDYRVRGSNQPQHF. CDR3 DNA: TGCGCCAGCAGCCAAGATTACAGGGTTCGCGGGAGCAATCAGCCCCAGCATTTT.

In this sample, this clone turned up once. Here the CDR3 DNA reads TGCAGCGTTTTTTTCGTCGGGGAAAAACTGTTTTTT. This gives the protein CSVFFVGEKLFF. The chain is built from TRBV29-1 and TRBJ1-4; D gene unclear. Germline V gene lookup returns CDR1 SQVTM and CDR2 ANQGSEA. The CDR3 length is 12 residues. V was pared by 5 bases and J by 8 bases, with 12 bases between.

The chain carries TRBV6-2 or TRBV6-3 and TRBJ2-7; D possibly corresponds to TRBD2 (5 bases). Trimming shortened V by 5 bases and J by 2 bases, and 10 bases separated the two germline ends. The germline V gene encodes CDR1 MNHEY and CDR2 SVGEGT. The CDR3 is 13 amino acids. The chain's CDR3 is CASSITGAYEQYV. Here the CDR3 DNA reads TGTGCCAGCAGTATTACCGGGGCCTACGAGCAGTACGTC.

The J gene is TRBJ2-1, the V gene TRBV6-5, with a weak D call TRBD2 (5 bases). In germline, CDR1 is MNHEY, CDR2 SVGAGI. Trimming stripped 4 bases from V and 7 bases from J, with 14 bases between. This CDR3 comprises 14 residues. The CDR3 nucleotides read TGTGCCAGCAGTTCACTAGGTCCGGAGAATGAGCAGTTCTTC. Protein product: CASSSLGPENEQFF.

This clone was counted a single time. J is TRBJ2-1 and V is TRBV6-4; a possible D gene is TRBD2 (6 bases). The CDR3 is 14 residues long. Trimming removed 2 bases from V and 5 bases from J, with 10 bases in between. CDR1 and CDR2 (germline): MRHNA, SNTAGT. The CDR3, as DNA: TGTGCCAGCAGTGACGGGACTCCACACAATGAGCAGTTCTTC. This gives the protein CASSDGTPHNEQFF.

The rearrangement joins TRBV9 to TRBJ2-2; 11 bases fit TRBD2. CDR3 length equals 16 residues. V gave up 2 bases and J gave up 7 bases; unmatched junction bases: 7. Per germline, CDR1 SGDLS and CDR2 YYNGEE. In nucleotides, the CDR3 is TGTGCCAGCAGCGTCGAGTTTGGACTAGCGGGCGGGGAGCTGTTTTTT. Translating it yields CASSVEFGLAGGELFF.

V is TRBV5-1 and J is TRBJ2-6; 9 bases agree with TRBD1. The CDR3 totals 22 residues. Germline V gene data show CDR1 as SGHRS and CDR2 as YFSETQ. J was trimmed by 0 bases and V by 0 bases; bases with no gene match: 16. The CDR3 protein is CASSLAWPPAGTGFSGANVLTF. In DNA form, the CDR3 reads TGCGCCAGCAGCTTGGCATGGCCTCCGGCTGGGACAGGGTTCTCTGGGGCCAACGTCCTGACTTTC.

The rearrangement links TRBV2 to TRBJ2-5, with no clear D. The CDR3 sequence is 14 residues long. Germline V gives CDR1 SNHLY, CDR2 FYNNEI. V lost 3 bases, J lost 2 bases, and 10 bases lay in between. For the CDR3, the DNA is TGTGCCAGCAGTGACTGGCAGGCACAAGAGACCCAGTACTTC. As protein: CASSDWQAQETQYF.

The sample holds a few counts of this clone. The chain joins TRBV6-6 to TRBJ1-5; possibly TRBD1 for D (6 bases). Germline-derived CDR1 and CDR2 are MNHNY and SVGAGI (reference sequence). V shed 7 bases and J shed 5 bases, with 6 bases lying between them. This CDR3 is 11 amino acids long. The DNA of the CDR3 is TGTGCCAGCAACAGGGATCAGCCCCAGCATTTT. It translates to CASNRDQPQHF.

The chain employs TRBV2 and TRBJ2-7; the match to TRBD1 covers 7 bases. Germline trimming cut 5 bases from V and 7 bases from J; bases unmatched to any gene: 5. The CDR3 is made up of 12 amino acids. Germline assignment: CDR1 SNHLY and CDR2 FYNNEI. CDR3 loop: CASSSTGVEQYV. CDR3 DNA sequence: TGTGCCAGCAGTTCAACAGGGGTAGAGCAGTACGTC.

CDR3 DNA sequence: TGTGCCACCAGTGGACGACAGGAGACTGAAGCTTTCTTT. This gives the protein CATSGRQETEAFF. The chain uses TRBV24-1 and TRBJ1-1; perhaps TRBD1 as D (6 bases). The CDR3 is 13 amino acids. Trimming stripped 5 bases from V and 5 bases from J, with 11 bases between. Germline loops: CDR1 KGHDR, CDR2 SFDVKD.

This sequence joins TRBV5-6 and TRBJ2-1; TRBD2 matches at 8 bases. With V trimmed by 4 bases and J by 5 bases, 5 bases remained unmatched. Germline V CDR1 and CDR2: SGHDT, YYEEEE. The CDR3 is made up of 14 amino acids. CDR3 nucleotides: TGTGCCAGCAGCCCGGGACTAGTCCACAATGAGCAGTTCTTC. Amino acid sequence: CASSPGLVHNEQFF.

This chain connects TRBV11-3 to TRBJ2-1; TRBD2 is a possible D gene (6 bases). This CDR3 is 15 amino acids long. V was shortened by 0 bases and J by 9 bases, with 15 bases between the two germline ends. Germline lookup yields CDR1 SGHNT and CDR2 YENEEA. The DNA for the CDR3 is TGTGCCAGCAGCTTAGAACGCGGGGCCCGTGGTGAGCAGTTCTTC. Its protein product is CASSLERGARGEQFF.